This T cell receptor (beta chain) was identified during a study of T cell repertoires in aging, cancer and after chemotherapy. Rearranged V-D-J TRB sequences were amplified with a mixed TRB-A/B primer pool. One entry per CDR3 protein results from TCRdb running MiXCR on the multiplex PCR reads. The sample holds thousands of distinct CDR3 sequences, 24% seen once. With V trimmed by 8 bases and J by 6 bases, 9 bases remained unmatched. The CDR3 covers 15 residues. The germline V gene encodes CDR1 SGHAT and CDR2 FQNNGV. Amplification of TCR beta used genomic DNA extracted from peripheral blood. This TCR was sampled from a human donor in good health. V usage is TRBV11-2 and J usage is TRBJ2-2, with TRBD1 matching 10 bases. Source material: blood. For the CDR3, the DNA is TGTGCCAGCTTAAGAGACAGGGGGCTCGCCGGGGAGCTGTTTTTT. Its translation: CASLRDRGLAGELFF.